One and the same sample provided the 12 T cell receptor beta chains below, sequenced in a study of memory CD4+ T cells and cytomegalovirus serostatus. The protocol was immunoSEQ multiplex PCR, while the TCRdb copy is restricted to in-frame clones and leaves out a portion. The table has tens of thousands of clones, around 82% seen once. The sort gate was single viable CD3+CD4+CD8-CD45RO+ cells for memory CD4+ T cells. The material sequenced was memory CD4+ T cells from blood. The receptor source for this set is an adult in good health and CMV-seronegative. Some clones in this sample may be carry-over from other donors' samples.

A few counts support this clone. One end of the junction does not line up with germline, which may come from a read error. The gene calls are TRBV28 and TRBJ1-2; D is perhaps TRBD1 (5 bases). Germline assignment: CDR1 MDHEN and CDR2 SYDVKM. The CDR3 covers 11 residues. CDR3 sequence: CASSRQKQSSF. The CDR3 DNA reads TGTGCCAGCAGTAGACAGAAACAGTCCAGCTTC.

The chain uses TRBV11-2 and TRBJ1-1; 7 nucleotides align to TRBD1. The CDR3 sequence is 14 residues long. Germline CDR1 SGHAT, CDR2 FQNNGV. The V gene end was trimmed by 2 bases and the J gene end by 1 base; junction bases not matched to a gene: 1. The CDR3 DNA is TGTGCCAGCAGCTTACGGACAGGGAACACTGAAGCTTTCTTT. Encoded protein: CASSLRTGNTEAFF.

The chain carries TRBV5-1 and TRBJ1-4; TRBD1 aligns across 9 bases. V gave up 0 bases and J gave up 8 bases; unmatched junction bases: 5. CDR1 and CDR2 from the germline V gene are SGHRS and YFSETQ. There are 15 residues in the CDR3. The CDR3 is CASSLANRGHEKLFF. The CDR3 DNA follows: TGCGCCAGCAGCTTGGCCAACAGGGGGCACGAAAAACTGTTTTTT.

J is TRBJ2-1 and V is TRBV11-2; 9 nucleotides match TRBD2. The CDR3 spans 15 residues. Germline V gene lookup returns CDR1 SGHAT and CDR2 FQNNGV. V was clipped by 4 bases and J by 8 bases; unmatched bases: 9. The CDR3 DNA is TGTGCCAGCAGCTCCGATAGCGGGAGTGGAGATGAGCAGTTCTTC. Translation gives CASSSDSGSGDEQFF.

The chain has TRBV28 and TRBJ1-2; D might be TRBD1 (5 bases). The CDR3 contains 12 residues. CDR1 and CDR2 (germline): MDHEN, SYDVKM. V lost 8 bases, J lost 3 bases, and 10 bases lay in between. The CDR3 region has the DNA TGTGCCAGCGGGGCCAGTTACTATGGCTACACCTTC. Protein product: CASGASYYGYTF.

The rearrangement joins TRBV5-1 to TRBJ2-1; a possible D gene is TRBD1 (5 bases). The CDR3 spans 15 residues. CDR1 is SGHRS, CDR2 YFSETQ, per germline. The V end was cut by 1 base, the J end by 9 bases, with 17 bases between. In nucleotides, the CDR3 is TGCGCCAGCAGCTTGTCGACCCTAGGGGTGGGTGAGCAGTTCTTC. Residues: CASSLSTLGVGEQFF.

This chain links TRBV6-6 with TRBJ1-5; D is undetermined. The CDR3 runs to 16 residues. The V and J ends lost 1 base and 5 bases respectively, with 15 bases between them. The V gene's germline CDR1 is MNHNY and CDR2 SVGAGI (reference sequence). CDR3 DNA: TGTGCCAGCAGTTACTGGTTCGGGATATTGGATCAGCCCCAGCATTTT. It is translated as CASSYWFGILDQPQHF.

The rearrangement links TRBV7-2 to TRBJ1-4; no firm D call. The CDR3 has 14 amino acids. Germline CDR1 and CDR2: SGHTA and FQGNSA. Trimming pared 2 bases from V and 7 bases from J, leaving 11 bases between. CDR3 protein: CASSLLGWGEKLFF. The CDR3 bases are TGTGCCAGCAGCTTATTGGGGTGGGGTGAAAAACTGTTTTTT.

The CDR3: CAWRFETSGPGDTQYF. The DNA of the CDR3 is TGTGCCTGGAGGTTCGAGACTAGCGGTCCCGGGGATACGCAGTATTTT. The chain recombines TRBV30 with TRBJ2-3; 9 nucleotides agree with TRBD2. Germline trimming cut 3 bases from V and 6 bases from J; bases unmatched to any gene: 13. Germline V gives CDR1 GTSNPN, CDR2 SVGIG (reference sequence). The CDR3 extends over 16 amino acids.

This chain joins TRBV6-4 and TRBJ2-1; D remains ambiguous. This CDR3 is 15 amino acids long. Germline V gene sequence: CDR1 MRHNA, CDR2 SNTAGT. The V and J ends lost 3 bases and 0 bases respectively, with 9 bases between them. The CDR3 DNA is TGTGCCAGCAGTGAGAACCCTAGCTCCTACAATGAGCAGTTCTTC. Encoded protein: CASSENPSSYNEQFF.

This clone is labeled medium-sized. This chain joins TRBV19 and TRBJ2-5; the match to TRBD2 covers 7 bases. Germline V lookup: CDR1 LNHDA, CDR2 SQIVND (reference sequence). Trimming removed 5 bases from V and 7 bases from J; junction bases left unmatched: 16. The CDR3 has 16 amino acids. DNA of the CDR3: TGTGCCAGTAGTCCAGCGGGTGGCGGGAGCGAAGGGACCCAGTACTTC. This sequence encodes CASSPAGGGSEGTQYF. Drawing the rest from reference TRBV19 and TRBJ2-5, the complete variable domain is DGGITQSPKYLFRKEGQNVTLSCEQNLNHDAMYWYRQDPGQGLRLIYYSQIVNDFQKGDIAEGYSVSREKKESFPLTVTSAQKNPTAFYLCASSPAGGGSEGTQYFGPGTRLLVL.

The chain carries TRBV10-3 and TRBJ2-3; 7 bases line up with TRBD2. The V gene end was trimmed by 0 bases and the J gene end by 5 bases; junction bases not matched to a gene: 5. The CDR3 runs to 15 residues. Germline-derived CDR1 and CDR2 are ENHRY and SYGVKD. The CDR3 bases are TGTGCCATCAGTGAGTCGGGACTACGGGGAGATACGCAGTATTTT. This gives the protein CAISESGLRGDTQYF.